Below, 7 T cell receptor beta chains from the same sample are listed, as sequenced in a study of T cell responses to AZD1222 COVID-19 vaccine. TCRdb's copy holds only in-frame clones and misses some; the assay was immunoSEQ multiplex PCR. This table has about 140,000 clones, 89% appearing once. Sequencing was performed on peripheral blood, taken on day 0 of AZD1222 vaccination. The receptors originated from an adult in good health.

V is TRBV5-1 and J is TRBJ1-5, with TRBD1 as a possible D gene (5 bases). Per the germline V gene, CDR1 is SGHRS and CDR2 is YFSETQ. This CDR3 region has 13 residues. Trimming removed 3 bases from V and 4 bases from J, with 8 bases in between. CDR3 DNA: TGCGCCAGCAGCTACGAGGGGAATCAGCCCCAGCATTTT. It encodes CASSYEGNQPQHF.

The chain uses TRBV6-5 and TRBJ2-1; 8 positions match TRBD2. CDR3 length: 15 residues. Germline-derived CDR1 and CDR2 are MNHEY and SVGAGI. V gave up 0 bases and J gave up 8 bases; unmatched junction bases: 6. The CDR3 DNA sequence: TGTGCCAGCAGTTACTCGATGGGACTAGGCGATGAGCAGTTCTTC. As protein: CASSYSMGLGDEQFF.

This sequence joins TRBV6-2 or TRBV6-3 and TRBJ2-7; TRBD2 matches at 9 bases. Germline assignment: CDR1 MNHEY and CDR2 SVGEGT. The CDR3 runs 18 residues. Germline trimming cut 2 bases from V and 4 bases from J; bases unmatched to any gene: 15. This CDR3 reads CASSYPSQLAGSRYEQYF. The CDR3 DNA follows: TGTGCCAGCAGTTACCCCTCTCAGCTAGCGGGAAGCCGGTACGAGCAGTACTTC.

This chain connects TRBV19 to TRBJ1-1; a possible D gene is TRBD1 (6 bases). Trimming took 3 bases from V and 3 from J, leaving 11 bases between them. The CDR3 length is 14 residues. Germline V lookup: CDR1 LNHDA, CDR2 SQIVND (reference sequence). The CDR3 region has the DNA TGTGCCAGTAGTATTTCCCAGGGGTACACTGAAGCTTTCTTT. Translated, it gives CASSISQGYTEAFF.

This chain connects TRBV21-1 to TRBJ1-5; the table's D call, TRBD1, was not checked against the DNA. TRBV21-1 is deemed a pseudogene. CDR3 length equals 16 residues. CDR3 bases: TGTGCCAGCAGCAAAGATAGGGGTTATAGCAATCAGCCCCAGCATTTT. Its protein product is CASSKDRGYSNQPQHF.

V usage is TRBV4-1 and J usage is TRBJ1-6, with 7 nucleotides matching TRBD1. The CDR3 extends over 16 amino acids. Trimming removed 0 bases from V and 7 bases from J; junction bases left unmatched: 6. Germline V gives CDR1 MGHRA, CDR2 YSYEKL. CDR3 in DNA: TGCGCCAGCAGCCAAGACTGGGCCAGGGGGAATTCACCCCTCCACTTT. Residues: CASSQDWARGNSPLHF.

The chain uses TRBV7-2 and TRBJ2-3; no firm D call. Germline CDR1 and CDR2: SGHTA and FQGNSA. CDR3 length: 16 amino acids. Trimming pared 4 bases from V and 4 bases from J, leaving 18 bases between. CDR3 sequence reads: CASSSPIVPGPDTQYF. The CDR3 DNA reads TGTGCCAGCAGCTCGCCAATCGTACCAGGACCAGATACGCAGTATTTT.